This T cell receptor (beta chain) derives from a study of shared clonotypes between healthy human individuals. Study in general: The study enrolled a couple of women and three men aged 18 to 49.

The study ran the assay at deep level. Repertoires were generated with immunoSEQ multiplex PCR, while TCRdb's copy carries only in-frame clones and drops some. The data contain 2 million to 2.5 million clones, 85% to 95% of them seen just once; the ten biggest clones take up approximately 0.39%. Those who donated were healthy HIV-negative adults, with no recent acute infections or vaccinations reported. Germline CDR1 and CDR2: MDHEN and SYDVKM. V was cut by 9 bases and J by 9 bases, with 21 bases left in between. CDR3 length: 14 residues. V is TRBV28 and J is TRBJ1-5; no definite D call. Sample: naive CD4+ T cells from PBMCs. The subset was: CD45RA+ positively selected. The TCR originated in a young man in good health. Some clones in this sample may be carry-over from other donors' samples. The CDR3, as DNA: TGTGCCAGTCGGGATGCCCCCCGGAGGCGGCCCCAGCATTTT. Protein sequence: CASRDAPRRRPQHF.